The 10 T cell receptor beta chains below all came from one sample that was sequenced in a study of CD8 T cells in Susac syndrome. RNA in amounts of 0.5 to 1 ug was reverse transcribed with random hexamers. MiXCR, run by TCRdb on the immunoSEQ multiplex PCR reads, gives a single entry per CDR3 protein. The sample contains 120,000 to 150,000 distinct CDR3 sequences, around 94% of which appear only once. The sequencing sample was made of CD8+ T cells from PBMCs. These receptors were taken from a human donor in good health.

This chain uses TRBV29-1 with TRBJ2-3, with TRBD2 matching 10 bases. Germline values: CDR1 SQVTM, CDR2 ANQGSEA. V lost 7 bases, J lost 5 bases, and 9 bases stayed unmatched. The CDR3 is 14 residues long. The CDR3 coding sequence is TGCAGCGCCTCCGGGACTAGCGTCGGAGATACGCAGTATTTT. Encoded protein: CSASGTSVGDTQYF.

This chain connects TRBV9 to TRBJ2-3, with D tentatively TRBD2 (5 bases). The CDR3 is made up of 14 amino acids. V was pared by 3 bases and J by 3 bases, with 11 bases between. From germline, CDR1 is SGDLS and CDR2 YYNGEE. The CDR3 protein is CASSGRSATDTQYF. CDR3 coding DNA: TGTGCCAGCAGCGGGCGTAGCGCAACAGATACGCAGTATTTT. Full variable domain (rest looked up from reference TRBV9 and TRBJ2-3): DSGVTQTPKHLITATGQRVTLRCSPRSGDLSVYWYQQSLDQGLQFLIQYYNGEERAKGNILERFSAQQFPDLHSELNLSSLELGDSALYFCASSGRSATDTQYFGPGTRLTVL.

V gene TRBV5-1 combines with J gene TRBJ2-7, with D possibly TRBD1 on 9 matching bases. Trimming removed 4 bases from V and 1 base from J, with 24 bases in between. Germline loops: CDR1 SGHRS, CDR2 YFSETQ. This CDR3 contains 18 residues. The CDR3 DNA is TGCGCCAGCAGCGCGGGACAGGGCGAGACTAGCGCTTCCTACGAGCAGTACTTC. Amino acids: CASSAGQGETSASYEQYF.

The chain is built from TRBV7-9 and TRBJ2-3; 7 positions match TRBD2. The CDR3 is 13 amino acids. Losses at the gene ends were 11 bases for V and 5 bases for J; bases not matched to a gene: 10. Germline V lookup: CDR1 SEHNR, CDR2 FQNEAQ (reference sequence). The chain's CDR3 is CAGLAGAGDTQYF. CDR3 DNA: TGTGCCGGGCTGGCGGGAGCTGGAGATACGCAGTATTTT. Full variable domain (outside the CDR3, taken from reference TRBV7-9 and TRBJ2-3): DTGVSQNPRHKITKRGQNVTFRCDPISEHNRLYWYRQTLGQGPEFLTYFQNEAQLEKSRLLSDRFSAERPKGSFSTLEIQRTEQGDSAMYLCAGLAGAGDTQYFGPGTRLTVL.

The CDR3 sequence is CASSEQPSDWEQYF. CDR3 DNA: TGTGCCAGCAGTGAACAGCCCAGCGATTGGGAGCAGTACTTC. The chain uses TRBV2 and TRBJ2-7; D is unclear. V shed 2 bases and J shed 7 bases, with 15 bases lying between them. Germline V CDR1 and CDR2: SNHLY, FYNNEI. The CDR3 extends over 14 amino acids.

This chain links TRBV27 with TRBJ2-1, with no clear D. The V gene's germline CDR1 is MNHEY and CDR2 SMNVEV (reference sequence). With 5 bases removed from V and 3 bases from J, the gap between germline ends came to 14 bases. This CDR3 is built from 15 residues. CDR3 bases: TGTGCCAGCAGTATGGGCATCGTTAGCTACAATGAGCAGTTCTTC. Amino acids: CASSMGIVSYNEQFF.

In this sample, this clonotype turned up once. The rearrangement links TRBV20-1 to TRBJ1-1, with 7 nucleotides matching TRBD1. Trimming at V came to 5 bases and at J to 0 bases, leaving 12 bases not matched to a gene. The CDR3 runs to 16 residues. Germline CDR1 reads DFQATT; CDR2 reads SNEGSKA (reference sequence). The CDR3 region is CSARIPTGYMNTEAFF. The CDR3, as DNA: TGCAGTGCTCGCATTCCGACAGGGTACATGAACACTGAAGCTTTCTTT.

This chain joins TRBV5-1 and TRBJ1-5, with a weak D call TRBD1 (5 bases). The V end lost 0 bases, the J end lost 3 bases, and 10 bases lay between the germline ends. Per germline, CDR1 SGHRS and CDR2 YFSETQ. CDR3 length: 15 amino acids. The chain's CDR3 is CASSLGAGYNQPQHF. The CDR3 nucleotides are TGCGCCAGCAGCTTGGGTGCAGGGTACAATCAGCCCCAGCATTTT.

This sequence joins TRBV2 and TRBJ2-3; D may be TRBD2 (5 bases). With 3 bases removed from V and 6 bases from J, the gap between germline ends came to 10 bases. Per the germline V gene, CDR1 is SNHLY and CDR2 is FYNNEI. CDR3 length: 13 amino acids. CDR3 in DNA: TGTGCCAGCAGTGACCCTTCGGGGGATACGCAGTATTTT. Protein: CASSDPSGDTQYF.

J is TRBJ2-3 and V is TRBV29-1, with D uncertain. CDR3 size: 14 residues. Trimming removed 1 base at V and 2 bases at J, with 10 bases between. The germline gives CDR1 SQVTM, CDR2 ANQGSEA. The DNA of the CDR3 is TGCAGCGTTGAAGTGGGCGGATTCACAGATACGCAGTATTTT. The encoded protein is CSVEVGGFTDTQYF.